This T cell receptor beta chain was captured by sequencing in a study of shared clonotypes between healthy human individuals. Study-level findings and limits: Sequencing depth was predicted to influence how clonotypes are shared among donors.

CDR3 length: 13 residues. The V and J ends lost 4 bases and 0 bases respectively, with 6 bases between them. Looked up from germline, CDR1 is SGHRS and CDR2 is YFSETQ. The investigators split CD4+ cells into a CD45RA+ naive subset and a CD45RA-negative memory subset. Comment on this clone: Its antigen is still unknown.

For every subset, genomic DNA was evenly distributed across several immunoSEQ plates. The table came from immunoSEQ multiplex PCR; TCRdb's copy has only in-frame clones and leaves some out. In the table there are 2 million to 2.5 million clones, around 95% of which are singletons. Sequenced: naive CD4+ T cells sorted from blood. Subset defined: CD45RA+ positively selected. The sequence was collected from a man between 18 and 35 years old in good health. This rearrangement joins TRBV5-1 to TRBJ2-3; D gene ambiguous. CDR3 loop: CASSKGSTDTQYF. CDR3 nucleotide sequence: TGCGCCAGCAGCAAGGGAAGCACAGATACGCAGTATTTT.